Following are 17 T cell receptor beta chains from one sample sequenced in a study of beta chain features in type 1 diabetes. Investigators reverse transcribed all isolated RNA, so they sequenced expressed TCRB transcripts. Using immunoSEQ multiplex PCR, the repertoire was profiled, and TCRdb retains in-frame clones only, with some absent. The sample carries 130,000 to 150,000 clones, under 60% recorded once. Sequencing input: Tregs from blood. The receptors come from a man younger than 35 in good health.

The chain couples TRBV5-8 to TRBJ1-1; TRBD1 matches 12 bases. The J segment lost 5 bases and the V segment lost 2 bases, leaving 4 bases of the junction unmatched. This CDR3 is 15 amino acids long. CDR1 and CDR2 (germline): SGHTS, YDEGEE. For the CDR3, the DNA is TGTGCCAGCAGCTTCCGGGACAGGGGGCGTACTGAAGCTTTCTTT. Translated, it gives CASSFRDRGRTEAFF. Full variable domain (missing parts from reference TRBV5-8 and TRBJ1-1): EAGVTQSPTHLIKTRGQQATLRCSPISGHTSVYWYQQALGLGLQFLLWYDEGEERNRGNFPPRFSGRQFPNYSSELNVNALELEDSALYLCASSFRDRGRTEAFFGQGTRLTVV.

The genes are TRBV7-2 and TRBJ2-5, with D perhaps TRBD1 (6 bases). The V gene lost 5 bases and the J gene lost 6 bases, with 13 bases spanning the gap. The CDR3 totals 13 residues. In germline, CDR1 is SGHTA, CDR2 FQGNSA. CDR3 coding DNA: TGTGCCAGCAGCCCCTATACAGGGAAGACCCAGTACTTC. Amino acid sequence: CASSPYTGKTQYF.

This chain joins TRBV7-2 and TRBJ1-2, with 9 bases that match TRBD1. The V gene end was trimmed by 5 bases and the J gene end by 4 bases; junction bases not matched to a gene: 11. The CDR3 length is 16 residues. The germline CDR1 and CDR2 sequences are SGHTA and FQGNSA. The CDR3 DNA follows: TGTGCCAGCAGCAAGGGATACAGGGGGCTTGGCTATGGCTACACCTTC. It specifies CASSKGYRGLGYGYTF.

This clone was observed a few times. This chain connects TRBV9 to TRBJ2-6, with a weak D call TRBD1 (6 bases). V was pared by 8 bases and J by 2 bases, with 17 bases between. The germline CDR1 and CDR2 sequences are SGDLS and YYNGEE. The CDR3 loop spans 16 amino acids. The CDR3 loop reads CARRRQVLAGANVLTF. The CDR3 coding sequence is TGTGCCAGACGAAGACAGGTACTTGCTGGGGCCAACGTCCTGACTTTC.

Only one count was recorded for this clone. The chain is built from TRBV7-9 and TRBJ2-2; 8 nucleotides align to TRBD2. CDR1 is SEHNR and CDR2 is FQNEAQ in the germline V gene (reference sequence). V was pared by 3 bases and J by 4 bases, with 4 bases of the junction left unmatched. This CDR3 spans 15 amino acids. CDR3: CASSFGRASTGELFF. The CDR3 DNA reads TGTGCCAGCAGCTTCGGGAGGGCCTCCACCGGGGAGCTGTTTTTT. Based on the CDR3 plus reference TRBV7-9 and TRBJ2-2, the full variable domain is DTGVSQNPRHKITKRGQNVTFRCDPISEHNRLYWYRQTLGQGPEFLTYFQNEAQLEKSRLLSDRFSAERPKGSFSTLEIQRTEQGDSAMYLCASSFGRASTGELFFGEGSRLTVL.

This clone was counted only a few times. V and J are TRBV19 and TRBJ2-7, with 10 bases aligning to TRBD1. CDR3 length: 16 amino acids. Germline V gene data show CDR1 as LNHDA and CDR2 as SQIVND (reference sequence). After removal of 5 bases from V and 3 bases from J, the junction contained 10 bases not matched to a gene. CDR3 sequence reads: CASSPTSRTGGYEQYF. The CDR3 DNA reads TGTGCCAGTAGTCCCACGTCGCGGACAGGGGGCTACGAGCAGTACTTC. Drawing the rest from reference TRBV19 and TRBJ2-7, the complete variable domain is DGGITQSPKYLFRKEGQNVTLSCEQNLNHDAMYWYRQDPGQGLRLIYYSQIVNDFQKGDIAEGYSVSREKKESFPLTVTSAQKNPTAFYLCASSPTSRTGGYEQYFGPGTRLTVT.

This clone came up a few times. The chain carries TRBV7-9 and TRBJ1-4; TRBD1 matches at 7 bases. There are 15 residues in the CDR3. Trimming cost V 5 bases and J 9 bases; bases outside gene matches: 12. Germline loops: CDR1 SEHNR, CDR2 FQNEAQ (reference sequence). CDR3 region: CASSGPRDRGQKLFF. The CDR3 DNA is TGTGCCAGCAGCGGACCCCGGGACAGAGGGCAAAAACTGTTTTTT. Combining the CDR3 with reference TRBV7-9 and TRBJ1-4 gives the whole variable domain DTGVSQNPRHKITKRGQNVTFRCDPISEHNRLYWYRQTLGQGPEFLTYFQNEAQLEKSRLLSDRFSAERPKGSFSTLEIQRTEQGDSAMYLCASSGPRDRGQKLFFGSGTQLSVL.

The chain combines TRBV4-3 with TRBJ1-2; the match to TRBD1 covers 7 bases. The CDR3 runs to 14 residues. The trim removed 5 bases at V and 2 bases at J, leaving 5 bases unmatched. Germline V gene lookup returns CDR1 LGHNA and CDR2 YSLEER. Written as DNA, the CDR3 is TGCGCCAGCAGCAAACGGACAGGAAACTATGGCTACACCTTC. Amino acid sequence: CASSKRTGNYGYTF.

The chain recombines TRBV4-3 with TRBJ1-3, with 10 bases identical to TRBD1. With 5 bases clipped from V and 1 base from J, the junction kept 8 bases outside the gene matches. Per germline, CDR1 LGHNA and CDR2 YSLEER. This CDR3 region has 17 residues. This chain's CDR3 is CASSFWTGGNSGNTIYF. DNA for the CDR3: TGCGCCAGCAGCTTTTGGACAGGGGGGAATTCTGGAAACACCATATATTTT.

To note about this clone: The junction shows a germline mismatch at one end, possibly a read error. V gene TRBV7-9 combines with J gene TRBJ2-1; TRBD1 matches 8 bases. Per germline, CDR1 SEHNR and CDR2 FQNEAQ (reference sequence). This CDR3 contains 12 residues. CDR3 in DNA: TGTGCCAGCAGCTTATCGTCGGGACAGGTTATCTTC. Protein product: CASSLSSGQVIF.

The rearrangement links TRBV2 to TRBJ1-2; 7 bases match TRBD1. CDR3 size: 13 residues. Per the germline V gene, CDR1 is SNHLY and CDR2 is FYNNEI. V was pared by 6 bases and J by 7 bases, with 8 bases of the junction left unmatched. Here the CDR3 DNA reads TGTGCCAGCAGCGTACAGGGGTATCGTGGCTACACCTTC. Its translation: CASSVQGYRGYTF.

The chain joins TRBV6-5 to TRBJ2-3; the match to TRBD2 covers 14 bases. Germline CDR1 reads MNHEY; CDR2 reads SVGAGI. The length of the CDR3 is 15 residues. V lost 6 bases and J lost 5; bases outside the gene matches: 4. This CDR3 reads CASSRLAGGRDTQYF. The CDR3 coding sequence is TGTGCCAGCAGCCGACTAGCGGGGGGGCGAGATACGCAGTATTTT.

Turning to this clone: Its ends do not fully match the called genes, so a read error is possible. In DNA, the CDR3 is TGTGCCAGTAGTATGGGATTTAGCGGGAGCTCCCACGAGCAGTACTTC. This translates into CASSMGFSGSSHEQYF. The chain joins TRBV19 to TRBJ2-7; 9 bases line up with TRBD2. Germline CDR1 and CDR2: LNHDA and SQIVND (reference sequence). This CDR3 has 16 residues.

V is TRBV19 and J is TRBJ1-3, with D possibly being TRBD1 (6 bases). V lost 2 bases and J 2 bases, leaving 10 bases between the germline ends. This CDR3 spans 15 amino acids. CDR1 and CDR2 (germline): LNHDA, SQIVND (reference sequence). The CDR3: CASSILGATGNTIYF. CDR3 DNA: TGTGCCAGTAGTATATTGGGGGCGACTGGAAACACCATATATTTT.

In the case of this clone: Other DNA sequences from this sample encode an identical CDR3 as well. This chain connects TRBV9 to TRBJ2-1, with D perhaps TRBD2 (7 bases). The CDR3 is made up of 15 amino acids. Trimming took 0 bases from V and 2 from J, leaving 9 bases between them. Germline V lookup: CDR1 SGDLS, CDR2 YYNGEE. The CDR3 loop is CASSVGGGAYNEQFF. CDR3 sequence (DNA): TGTGCCAGCAGCGTAGGAGGGGGGGCCTACAATGAGCAGTTCTTC.

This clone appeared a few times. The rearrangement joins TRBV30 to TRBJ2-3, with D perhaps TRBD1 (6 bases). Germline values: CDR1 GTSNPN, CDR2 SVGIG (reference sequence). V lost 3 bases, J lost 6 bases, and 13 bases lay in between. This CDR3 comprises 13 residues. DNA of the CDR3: TGTGCCTGGAGGCCGGGACAACTGGATACGCAGTATTTT. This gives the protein CAWRPGQLDTQYF.

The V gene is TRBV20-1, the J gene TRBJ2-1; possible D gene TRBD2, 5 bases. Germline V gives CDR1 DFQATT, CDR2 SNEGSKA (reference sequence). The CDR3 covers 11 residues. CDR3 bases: TGCAGGGCCGTAGCGCGCAATGAGCAGTTCTTC. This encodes CRAVARNEQFF.